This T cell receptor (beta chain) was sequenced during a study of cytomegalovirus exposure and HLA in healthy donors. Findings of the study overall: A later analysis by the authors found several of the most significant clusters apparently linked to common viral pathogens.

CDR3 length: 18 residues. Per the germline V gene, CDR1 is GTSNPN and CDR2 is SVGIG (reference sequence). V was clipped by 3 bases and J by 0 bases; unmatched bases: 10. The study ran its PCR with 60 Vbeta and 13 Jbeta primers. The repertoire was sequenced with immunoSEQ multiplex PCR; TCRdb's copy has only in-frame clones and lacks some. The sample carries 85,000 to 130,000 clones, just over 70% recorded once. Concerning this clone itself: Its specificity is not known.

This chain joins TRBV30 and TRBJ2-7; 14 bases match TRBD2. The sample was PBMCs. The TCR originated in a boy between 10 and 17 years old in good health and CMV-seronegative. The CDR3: CAWRGPGLAGDSSYEQYF. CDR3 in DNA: TGTGCCTGGAGGGGCCCGGGACTAGCGGGGGATAGCTCCTACGAGCAGTACTTC.